This T cell receptor (beta chain) originates from a study of T cell responses to AZD1222 COVID-19 vaccine. Regarding the study as a whole: Possibly, clonal diversity was underestimated; donors were largely white British and included more females. Regions 160-218 and 743-854 held dominance among vaccine-associated CD4 TCRs, which spanned spike.

Clones were read by immunoSEQ multiplex PCR, and TCRdb kept only the in-frame ones, dropping some. Among roughly 150,000 clones, 90% to 95% were seen once, and the ten largest hold 1% to 1.5%. Note on this clone: The antigen remains undetermined.

CDR3 length equals 14 residues. The trim removed 4 bases at V and 4 bases at J, leaving 3 bases unmatched. Germline V gene lookup returns CDR1 MNHEY and CDR2 SMNVEV (reference sequence). V gene TRBV27 combines with J gene TRBJ2-1; 8 nucleotides agree with TRBD2. The TCR originated in an adult who received the AZD1222 COVID-19 vaccine. The sequences come from peripheral blood, collected 28 days after the second AZD1222 dose. The CDR3 nucleotides are TGTGCCAGCAGTTGGTCTAGCGGGTACAATGAGCAGTTCTTC. Protein product: CASSWSSGYNEQFF.